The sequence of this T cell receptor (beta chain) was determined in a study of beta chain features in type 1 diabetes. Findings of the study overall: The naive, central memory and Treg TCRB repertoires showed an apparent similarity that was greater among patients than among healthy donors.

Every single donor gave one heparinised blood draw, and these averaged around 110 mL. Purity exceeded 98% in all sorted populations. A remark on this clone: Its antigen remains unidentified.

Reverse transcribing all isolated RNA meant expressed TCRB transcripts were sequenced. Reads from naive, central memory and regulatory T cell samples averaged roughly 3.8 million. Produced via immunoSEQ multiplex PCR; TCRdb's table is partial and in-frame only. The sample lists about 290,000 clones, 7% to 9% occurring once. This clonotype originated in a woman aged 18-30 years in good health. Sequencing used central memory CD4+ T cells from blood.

The DNA of the CDR3 is TGCAGCGTTTGGTCAGGGAAAACTGAAGCTTTCTTT. It encodes CSVWSGKTEAFF. The V call is TRBV29-1, the J call TRBJ1-1, with D possibly matching TRBD1 (5 bases). The V and J ends lost 5 bases and 5 bases respectively, with 12 bases between them. The CDR3 totals 12 residues. CDR1 is SQVTM, CDR2 ANQGSEA, per germline.